This TCR beta chain appears in the sequencing data of a study of T-cell reconstitution after alpha-beta-depleted transplantation in children. Study-wide points: Alpha-beta T cells about two months after transplant reportedly derived from several hundred expanded graft clones. From newly produced T cells came most of the T-cell counts and diversity one year after transplant. In some patients, recipient T cells and intrathymic progenitors surviving conditioning explained high day-60 diversity.

The authors prepared the TCRbeta library with unique molecular identifiers. TCRdb passed the PCR reads through MiXCR, listing each CDR3 protein once. The table lists about 190,000 distinct CDR3 sequences, around 10% of them singletons. The sample holds many counts of this clonotype. Its target is not known. The clonotype originates from a boy aged 2 to 10 with acute myeloid leukemia, due to receive a stem cell transplant. Sequencing used PBMCs, obtained before TCRalphabeta/CD19-depleted stem cell transplant.

The CDR3 protein is CASSLAGGESYTF. CDR3 bases: TGTGCCAGCAGCTTAGCAGGGGGCGAGAGCTACACCTTC. The chain joins TRBV7-9 to TRBJ1-2; TRBD1 aligns across 7 bases. Germline CDR1 SEHNR, CDR2 FQNEAQ (reference sequence). The CDR3 is made up of 13 amino acids. V dropped 0 bases and J dropped 9; count of bases not matched to a gene: 4.